The next 30 T cell receptor beta chains were all read from a single sample in a study of T-cell memory formation after mild COVID-19. TCRdb reprocessed the 5' RACE reads with MiXCR, giving one entry per CDR3 protein. The sample has some 300,000 distinct CDR3 sequences; 20% to 25% are singletons. Sequenced material: PBMCs or a T cell subset sorted from them (not recorded which). The receptors derive from a man aged 18 to 30 who had mild COVID-19 (a few samples of this study predate the infection). Cell type and time point are not known.

The chain is built from TRBV3-1 and TRBJ2-6, with no clear D. The V and J ends lost 1 base and 2 bases respectively, with 6 bases between them. Germline loops: CDR1 LGHDT, CDR2 YNNKEL (reference sequence). There are 15 residues in the CDR3. The CDR3 reads CASSQGVTGANVLTF. CDR3 nucleotides: TGTGCCAGCAGCCAAGGCGTGACTGGGGCCAACGTCCTGACTTTC.

The chain carries TRBV5-1 and TRBJ2-3; 12 bases map to TRBD1. V was clipped by 1 base and J by 5 bases; unmatched bases: 5. Germline CDR1 reads SGHRS; CDR2 reads YFSETQ. The CDR3 consists of 16 residues. Written as DNA, the CDR3 is TGCGCCAGCAGCTTGCCGGGACAGGGGGCGGGAGATACGCAGTATTTT. It encodes CASSLPGQGAGDTQYF.

On this clonotype: Sequence at one end of the junction differs from germline and may be a read error. The genes are TRBV6-1 and TRBJ2-5; 7 bases match TRBD1. The CDR3 is 13 amino acids. The germline V gene encodes CDR1 MNHNS and CDR2 SASEGT. The CDR3 DNA reads TGTGCCAGCAGGGCGAGGGGGCCTGAGACCCAGTGCTTC. Translating it yields CASRARGPETQCF.

There are a few counts of this clonotype. V is TRBV5-1 and J is TRBJ2-2; 14 positions agree with TRBD2. With V trimmed by 4 bases and J by 5 bases, 7 bases remained unmatched. Looked up from germline, CDR1 is SGHRS and CDR2 is YFSETQ. The CDR3 has 17 amino acids. Here the CDR3 DNA reads TGCGCCAGCAGCCCCGGACTAGCGGGGGGATGGACCGGGGAGCTGTTTTTT. Its translation is CASSPGLAGGWTGELFF.

This clonotype was observed a few times. V and J are TRBV7-2 and TRBJ2-5; no definite D call. The CDR3 has 15 residues. With 0 bases removed from V and 5 bases from J, the gap between germline ends came to 13 bases. Germline lookup yields CDR1 SGHTA and CDR2 FQGNSA. CDR3 DNA: TGTGCCAGCAGCTTAGCAGGCAGCCAGACGGAGACCCAGTACTTC. Its translation: CASSLAGSQTETQYF.

This clonotype was seen only a few times. Sequence at one end of the junction differs from germline and may be a read error. This chain uses TRBV3-1 with TRBJ1-1; D remains ambiguous. The CDR3 length is 14 residues. Germline lookup yields CDR1 LGHDT and CDR2 YNNKEL (reference sequence). CDR3 region: CATSFAGMNTEAFF. The CDR3 DNA reads as TGTGCCACCAGCTTTGCGGGGATGAACACTGAAGCTTTCTTT.

The chain uses TRBV13 and TRBJ2-5; D assignment may be TRBD1 or TRBD2 (5 bases each). Looked up from germline, CDR1 is PRHDT and CDR2 is FYEKMQ (reference sequence). The CDR3 sequence is 15 residues long. The V end was cut by 1 base, the J end by 5 bases, with 14 bases between. Written as DNA, the CDR3 is TGTGCCAGCAGCTTAGAAGGGACCCCGGGTGAGACCCAGTACTTC. This gives the protein CASSLEGTPGETQYF.

In regard to this clonotype: One junction end does not reproduce the germline sequence, and a read error may be involved. The V and J genes are TRBV28 and TRBJ2-5; possibly TRBD1 for D (5 bases). This CDR3 is 13 amino acids long. Germline loops: CDR1 MDHEN, CDR2 SYDVKM. The CDR3 sequence: CASTLGVQETQYF. For the CDR3, the DNA is TGTGCCAGCACTTTAGGGGTACAAGAGACCCAGTACTTC. The full variable domain, with the rest looked up from reference TRBV28 and TRBJ2-5, is DVKVTQSSRYLVKRTGEKVFLECVQDMDHENMFWYRQDPGLGLRLIYFSYDVKMKEKGDIPEGYSVSREKKERFSLILESASTNQTSMYLCASTLGVQETQYFGPGTRLLVL.

This sequence joins TRBV7-2 and TRBJ2-7, with D perhaps matching TRBD2 (6 bases). The CDR3 length is 14 residues. CDR1 and CDR2 (germline): SGHTA, FQGNSA. V shed 4 bases and J shed 2 bases, with 12 bases lying between them. CDR3: CASSYGPGAYEQYF. Here the CDR3 DNA reads TGTGCCAGCAGCTACGGCCCGGGGGCCTACGAGCAGTACTTC.

CDR3 loop: CASSLPGGGAGEQFF. CDR3 bases: TGTGCCAGCAGCCTACCTGGAGGGGGCGCCGGTGAGCAGTTCTTC. The genes are TRBV3-1 and TRBJ2-1, with D perhaps matching TRBD1 (7 bases). V gave up 4 bases and J gave up 9 bases, with 19 bases separating them. The CDR3 spans 15 residues. Germline CDR1 reads LGHDT; CDR2 reads YNNKEL (reference sequence).

The V call is TRBV7-8, the J call TRBJ1-1, with 10 bases lining up with TRBD1. Germline lookup yields CDR1 SGHVS and CDR2 FQNEAQ. Trimming at V came to 5 bases and at J to 5 bases, leaving 8 bases not matched to a gene. The CDR3 has 15 amino acids. In nucleotides, the CDR3 is TGTGCCAGCAGCACCCGGACAGGGGGTGATACTGAAGCTTTCTTT. Translation: CASSTRTGGDTEAFF.

The chain employs TRBV24-1 and TRBJ1-2; possible D gene TRBD1, 5 bases. This CDR3 comprises 14 residues. Per germline, CDR1 KGHDR and CDR2 SFDVKD. The V end lost 9 bases, the J end lost 4 bases, and 17 bases lay between the germline ends. The CDR3 region has the DNA TGTGCCACCTCACGCTCCCCCGACAGCTATGGCTACACCTTC. Translated: CATSRSPDSYGYTF.

This clonotype has at least ten counts. The rearrangement joins TRBV19 to TRBJ2-3; unclear D gene. The CDR3 loop spans 15 amino acids. Trimming removed 5 bases at V and 0 bases at J, with 12 bases between. CDR1 and CDR2 from the germline V gene are LNHDA and SQIVND (reference sequence). In DNA, the CDR3 is TGTGCCAGTAGTGGCACAGAGGCTAGCACAGATACGCAGTATTTT. As protein: CASSGTEASTDTQYF.

This chain links TRBV6-8 with TRBJ2-7; TRBD1 is a possible D gene (5 bases). CDR1 and CDR2 from the germline V gene are MNHGY and SAAAGT. Trimming cost V 5 bases and J 2 bases, with 13 bases left between them. The CDR3 has 14 residues. CDR3 residues: CASSHRQWAYEQYV. For the CDR3, the DNA is TGTGCCAGCAGTCATCGACAGTGGGCCTACGAGCAGTACGTC.

The chain has TRBV18 and TRBJ1-1; D is unclear. V lost 1 base and J lost 1, with 4 bases in between. Germline assignment: CDR1 KGHSH and CDR2 LQKENI. The CDR3 contains 13 residues. For the CDR3, the DNA is TGTGCCAGCTCACCACAGACGAACACTGAAGCTTTCTTT. This gives the protein CASSPQTNTEAFF. The variable domain in full, completed from reference TRBV18 and TRBJ1-1, reads NAGVMQNPRHLVRRRGQEARLRCSPMKGHSHVYWYRQLPEEGLKFMVYLQKENIIDESGMPKERFSAEFPKEGPSILRIQQVVRGDSAAYFCASSPQTNTEAFFGQGTRLTVV.

V is TRBV20-1 and J is TRBJ1-6; D gene uncertain. Trimming took off 1 base at V and 7 bases at J, with 2 bases between the two ends. The CDR3 sequence is 11 residues long. From germline, CDR1 is DFQATT and CDR2 SNEGSKA (reference sequence). CDR3 DNA: TGCAGTGCTAGAGGGAATTCACCCCTCCACTTT. It specifies CSARGNSPLHF.

The chain carries TRBV7-9 and TRBJ1-1; D is unclear. The V and J ends lost 1 base and 3 bases respectively, with 18 bases between them. This CDR3 is built from 17 residues. CDR1 and CDR2 from the germline V gene are SEHNR and FQNEAQ (reference sequence). The CDR3: CASSLGRLRTADTEAFF. The CDR3 DNA sequence: TGTGCCAGCAGCTTAGGGAGGCTCAGGACGGCGGACACTGAAGCTTTCTTT. The complete variable domain, with remaining parts taken from reference TRBV7-9 and TRBJ1-1, reads DTGVSQNPRHKITKRGQNVTFRCDPISEHNRLYWYRQTLGQGPEFLTYFQNEAQLEKSRLLSDRFSAERPKGSFSTLEIQRTEQGDSAMYLCASSLGRLRTADTEAFFGQGTRLTVV.

This clonotype was observed a few times. The chain couples TRBV6-6 to TRBJ2-1; the D is unclear. Per germline, CDR1 MNHNY and CDR2 SVGAGI (reference sequence). V dropped 2 bases and J dropped 7 bases, with 18 bases sitting between them. The CDR3 is made up of 16 amino acids. CDR3 coding DNA: TGTGCCAGCAGTTACCCTACCCCCGGTTCTTCAAATGAGCAGTTCTTC. This gives the protein CASSYPTPGSSNEQFF.

V and J are TRBV5-5 and TRBJ1-2; 8 nucleotides match TRBD1. The CDR3 extends over 12 amino acids. J gave up 8 bases and V 4 bases, and 4 bases lay outside the gene matches. CDR1 and CDR2 (germline): SGHKS, YYEKEE (reference sequence). Written as DNA, the CDR3 is TGTGCCAGCAGCATAGGGACAGGCGGCTACACCTTC. This gives the protein CASSIGTGGYTF.

This clonotype came up many times. This chain joins TRBV4-3 and TRBJ2-3; D is uncertain. The germline V gene encodes CDR1 LGHNA and CDR2 YSLEER. V was cut by 6 bases and J by 1 base, with 11 bases left in between. CDR3 length equals 14 residues. DNA for the CDR3: TGCGCCAGCAGTAATGATCTGGGCACAGATACGCAGTATTTT. Its protein product is CASSNDLGTDTQYF.

This clonotype was counted many times. The chain is built from TRBV7-9 and TRBJ2-3; D might be TRBD2 (7 bases). This CDR3 comprises 16 residues. The V and J ends lost 5 bases and 5 bases respectively, with 20 bases between them. In germline, CDR1 is SEHNR, CDR2 FQNEAQ (reference sequence). The CDR3 nucleotides are TGTGCCAGCAGCACCAATCGGGGGGCCGGGGGAGATACGCAGTATTTT. Amino acid sequence: CASSTNRGAGGDTQYF.

The chain has TRBV30 and TRBJ2-7; 9 bases align to TRBD1. The CDR3 is 12 residues long. Germline-derived CDR1 and CDR2 are GTSNPN and SVGIG (reference sequence). Trimming removed 5 bases from V and 3 bases from J; junction bases left unmatched: 2. CDR3 coding DNA: TGTGCCTGGGGACAGGGGAGCTACGAGCAGTACTTC. Protein product: CAWGQGSYEQYF.

The genes are TRBV7-9 and TRBJ1-4; TRBD1 might be the D (5 bases). This CDR3 is 14 amino acids long. CDR1 is SEHNR, CDR2 FQNEAQ, per germline (reference sequence). V was trimmed by 1 base and J by 8 bases, leaving 11 bases between them. Here the CDR3 reads CASSLVGVGEKLFF. The DNA of the CDR3 is TGTGCCAGCAGCTTAGTAGGGGTAGGAGAAAAACTGTTTTTT.

This clonotype was seen only a few times. This chain joins TRBV27 and TRBJ2-7; D is possibly TRBD2 (6 bases). Trimming stripped 2 bases from V and 2 bases from J, with 10 bases between. The V gene's germline CDR1 is MNHEY and CDR2 SMNVEV (reference sequence). The CDR3 extends over 14 amino acids. The DNA for the CDR3 is TGTGCCAGCAGTTTAGAGGAGGGGACCTACGAGCAGTACTTC. Encoded protein: CASSLEEGTYEQYF.

This chain joins TRBV6-5 and TRBJ2-7; 7 positions agree with TRBD1. V shed 9 bases, J shed 2 bases, and the junction held 16 bases outside the gene matches. CDR1 is MNHEY and CDR2 is SVGAGI in the germline V gene. This CDR3 comprises 16 residues. The DNA of the CDR3 is TGTGCCAGTGTGATCCAGGGGGTCGCGTACCCCTACGAGCAGTACGTC. This codes for CASVIQGVAYPYEQYV.

This clonotype has only a few counts. This chain links TRBV4-1 with TRBJ2-1, with a possible D match to TRBD2 (6 bases). V was trimmed by 2 bases and J by 5 bases, leaving 16 bases between them. Germline V gene data show CDR1 as MGHRA and CDR2 as YSYEKL. The CDR3 is 16 residues long. CDR3 sequence reads: CASSQPTRGFHNEQFF. CDR3 bases: TGCGCCAGCAGCCAACCGACTAGAGGGTTCCACAATGAGCAGTTCTTC.

This clonotype was detected ten times or more. The chain combines TRBV7-2 with TRBJ1-2; D is ambiguous. The germline CDR1 and CDR2 sequences are SGHTA and FQGNSA. The ends were cut back, 3 bases at V and 3 bases at J, with 8 bases in the middle. CDR3 length equals 13 residues. The CDR3 sequence is CASSFREYYGYTF. DNA for the CDR3: TGTGCCAGCAGCTTCCGGGAATACTATGGCTACACCTTC.

The chain couples TRBV3-1 to TRBJ2-5; 8 bases agree with TRBD2. Germline V gives CDR1 LGHDT, CDR2 YNNKEL (reference sequence). This CDR3 has 16 residues. The V and J ends lost 2 bases and 5 bases, in that order; junction bases with no gene match: 10. CDR3 protein: CASSQTRGGIRETQYF. CDR3 sequence (DNA): TGTGCCAGCAGCCAAACCCGGGGGGGAATCCGGGAGACCCAGTACTTC.

This chain connects TRBV6-5 to TRBJ1-5; 7 bases align to TRBD1. Germline CDR1 is MNHEY and CDR2 is SVGAGI. J gave up 2 bases and V 4 bases, and 11 bases lay outside the gene matches. This CDR3 comprises 17 residues. The CDR3 DNA reads as TGTGCCAGCAGTTTCACCCCTCCCGGGACAGGCAATCAGCCCCAGCATTTT. Residues: CASSFTPPGTGNQPQHF.

The chain couples TRBV3-1 to TRBJ2-5, with D perhaps matching TRBD1 or TRBD2 (5 bases each). The germline V gene has CDR1 LGHDT and CDR2 YNNKEL (reference sequence). The CDR3 is made up of 13 amino acids. The V and J ends lost 4 bases and 4 bases respectively, with 10 bases between them. The CDR3 protein is CASSRGPVETQYF. CDR3 DNA: TGTGCCAGCAGCCGGGGACCAGTAGAGACCCAGTACTTC.